These T cell receptor beta chains were read from a single sample in a study of blood T cell repertoires in COVID-19. Only in-frame clones appear in the TCRdb table, and some are missing; sequencing was by immunoSEQ multiplex PCR. Of about 500,000 clones listed, approximately 89% are singletons. Material: peripheral blood. Every receptor here comes from a man in his late teens or twenties with COVID-19, enrolled during active disease. Both conserved end residues are part of each CDR3. D genes are given only for firm matches. Size is omitted from some rows. Given values are once, few, many or a class for expanded clones.

cdr3_aa | d_call | j_call | v_call | clone_size
CASSLIALNTEAFF | . | TRBJ1-1 | TRBV7-9 | few
CAWSHGTSGRAGELFF | TRBD2 | TRBJ2-2 | TRBV30 | .
CASSSGVPGSYEQYF | . | TRBJ2-7 | TRBV7-9 | once
CSAAQGGQETQYF | TRBD2 | TRBJ2-5 | TRBV29-1 | .
CASSYPQGSGELFF | TRBD1 | TRBJ2-2 | TRBV6-5 | .
CSVVLGSPSNQPQHF | . | TRBJ1-5 | TRBV29-1 | .
CASRVDSGNTIYF | . | TRBJ1-3 | TRBV7-9 | .
CASSPTPRGNIQYF | . | TRBJ2-4 | TRBV18 | .
CASGPQQFF | . | TRBJ2-1 | TRBV2 | .
CASSWTSGLYNEQFF | TRBD2 | TRBJ2-1 | TRBV5-1 | .
CASSPSRSYEQYF | . | TRBJ2-7 | TRBV18 | .
CASSTTGGYGYTF | TRBD1 | TRBJ1-2 | TRBV12-3/TRBV12-4 | .
CASSSSGFLGGLSYEQYF | . | TRBJ2-7 | TRBV27 | .
CASSQDGRVETQYF | TRBD2 | TRBJ2-5 | TRBV4-1 | once
CASSYSVSRGSPLHF | . | TRBJ1-6 | TRBV6-5 | .
CASSRTSGTSTDTQYF | . | TRBJ2-3 | TRBV4-2 | .
CSASVLAGLPGETQYF | TRBD2 | TRBJ2-5 | TRBV20-1 | .
CASSYRVGNSPLHF | . | TRBJ1-6 | TRBV2 | .
CASSPQGQGTYNEQFF | TRBD1 | TRBJ2-1 | TRBV4-2 | .
CATSRDRVRDTQYF | . | TRBJ2-3 | TRBV15 | .
CASSPRLGGRNYGYTF | . | TRBJ1-2 | TRBV3-1/TRBV3-2 | .
CASSFSRTRTDTQYF | TRBD2 | TRBJ2-3 | TRBV7-3 | .
CASSTDPGGYGYTF | TRBD1 | TRBJ1-2 | TRBV5-1 | .
CASSFGAGGGEQYF | TRBD2 | TRBJ2-7 | TRBV5-5 | .
CASSDTGLTAKNIQYF | . | TRBJ2-4 | TRBV25-1 | .
CASSLNRANYGYTF | . | TRBJ1-2 | TRBV5-4 | .
CASSVHREQGQPQHF | . | TRBJ1-5 | TRBV7-2 | .
CASSPETGIPQEQYF | . | TRBJ2-7 | TRBV18 | .
CASSPIPAGSTDTQYF | TRBD2 | TRBJ2-3 | TRBV13 | once
CAWSISRTSGVSYEQYF | TRBD2 | TRBJ2-7 | TRBV30 | .
CASSQPRELNRDEQFF | TRBD2 | TRBJ2-1 | TRBV4-1 | .